This T cell receptor beta chain was captured in a study of CD8+ T cells in alopecia areata. Across the whole study: The tofacitinib course ran for 6 to 18 months and was followed by 6 months off drug.

V lost 8 bases and J lost 6, with 14 bases in between. Germline V gene lookup returns CDR1 SGHTA and CDR2 FQGTGA. The CDR3 runs 13 residues. Details on this clone: Its antigen is currently unknown.

General study points: More clonal than normal scalp was lesional scalp, particularly alopecia totalis/universalis. Scalp sample sequencing also detects resident alphabeta T cells of normal skin.

Extracted RNA was reverse transcribed into cDNA, the sequencing template. Sequenced by immunoSEQ multiplex PCR; TCRdb stores in-frame clones only, minus some. The table records a few hundred thousand clones, about two thirds of them present only once. The V call is TRBV7-3, the J call TRBJ2-4; D tentatively reads TRBD1 or TRBD2 (6 bases each). This specimen consisted of CD4+ T cells sorted from blood, obtained at week 0. The receptor was derived from a human donor with alopecia areata. CDR3 nucleotides: TGTGCCAGCGCCGAGGGGGGTGCAAACATTCAGTACTTC. This gives the protein CASAEGGANIQYF.